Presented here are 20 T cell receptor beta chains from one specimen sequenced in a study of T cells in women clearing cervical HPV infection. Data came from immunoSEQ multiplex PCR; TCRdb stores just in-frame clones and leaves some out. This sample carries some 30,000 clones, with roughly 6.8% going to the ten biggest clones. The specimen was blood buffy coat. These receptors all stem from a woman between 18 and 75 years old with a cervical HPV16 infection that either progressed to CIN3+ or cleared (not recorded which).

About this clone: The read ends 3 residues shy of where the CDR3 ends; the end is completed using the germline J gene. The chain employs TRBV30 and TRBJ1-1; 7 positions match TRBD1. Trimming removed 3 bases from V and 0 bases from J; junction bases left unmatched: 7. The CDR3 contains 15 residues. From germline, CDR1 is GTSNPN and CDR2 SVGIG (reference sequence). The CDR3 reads CAWRVRGSMNTEAFF. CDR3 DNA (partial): TGTGCCTGGAGGGTCAGGGGGTCCATGAACACTGAA. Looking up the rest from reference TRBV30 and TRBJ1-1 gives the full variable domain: SQTIHQWPATLVQPVGSPLSLECTVEGTSNPNLYWYRQAAGRGLQLLFYSVGIGQISSEVPQNLSASRPQDRQFILSSKKLLLSDSGFYLCAWRVRGSMNTEAFFGQGTRLTVV.

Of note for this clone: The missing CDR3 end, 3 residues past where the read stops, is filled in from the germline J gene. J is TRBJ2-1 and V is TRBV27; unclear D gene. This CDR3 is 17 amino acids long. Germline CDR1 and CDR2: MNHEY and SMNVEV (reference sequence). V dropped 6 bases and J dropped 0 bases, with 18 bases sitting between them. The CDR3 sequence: CASRSTPDTRSYNEQFF. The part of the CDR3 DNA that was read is TGTGCCAGCAGAAGCACCCCCGACACCCGCTCCTACAATGAG.

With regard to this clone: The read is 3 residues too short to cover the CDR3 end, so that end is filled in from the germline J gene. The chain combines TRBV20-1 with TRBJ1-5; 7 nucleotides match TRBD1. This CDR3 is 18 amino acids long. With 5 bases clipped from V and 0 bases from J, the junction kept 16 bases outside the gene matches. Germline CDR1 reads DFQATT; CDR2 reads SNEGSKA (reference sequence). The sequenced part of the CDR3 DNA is TGCAGTGCTTCCGCCCCCGGGACAGAACCCTATAGCAATCAGCCC. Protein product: CSASAPGTEPYSNQP. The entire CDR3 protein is CSASAPGTEPYSNQPQHF.

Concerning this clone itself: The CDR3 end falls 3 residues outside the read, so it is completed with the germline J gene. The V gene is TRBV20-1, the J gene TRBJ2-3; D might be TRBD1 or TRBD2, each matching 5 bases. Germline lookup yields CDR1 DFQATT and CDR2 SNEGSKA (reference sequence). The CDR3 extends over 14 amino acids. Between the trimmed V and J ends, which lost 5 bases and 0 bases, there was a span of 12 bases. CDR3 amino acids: CSAGAAGSTDTQYF. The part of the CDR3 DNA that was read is TGCAGTGCTGGAGCGGCAGGGAGCACAGATACG.

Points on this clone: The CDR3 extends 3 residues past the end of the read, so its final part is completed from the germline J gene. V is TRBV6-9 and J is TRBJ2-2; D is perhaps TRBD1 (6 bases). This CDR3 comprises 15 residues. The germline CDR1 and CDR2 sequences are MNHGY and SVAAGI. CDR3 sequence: CASRPGQSANSPLFF. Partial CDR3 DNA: TGTGCCAGCAGGCCAGGACAGTCTGCTAATTCACCG.

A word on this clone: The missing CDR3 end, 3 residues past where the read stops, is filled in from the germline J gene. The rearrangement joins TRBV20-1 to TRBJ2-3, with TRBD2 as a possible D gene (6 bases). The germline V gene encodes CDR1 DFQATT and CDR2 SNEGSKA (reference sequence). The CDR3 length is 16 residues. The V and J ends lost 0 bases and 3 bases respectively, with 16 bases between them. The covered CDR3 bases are TGCAGTGCTAGAGATGCCGGGAGTGCGGGAACAGATACG. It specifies CSARDAGSAGTDT. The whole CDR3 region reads CSARDAGSAGTDTQYF.

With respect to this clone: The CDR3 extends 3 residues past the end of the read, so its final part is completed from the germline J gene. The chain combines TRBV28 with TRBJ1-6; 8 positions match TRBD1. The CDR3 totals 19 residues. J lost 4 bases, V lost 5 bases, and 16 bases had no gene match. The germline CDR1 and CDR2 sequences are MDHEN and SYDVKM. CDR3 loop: CASSHRALRGRFYNSPLHF. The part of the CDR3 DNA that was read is TGTGCCAGCAGTCACCGCGCGCTCAGGGGGCGTTTTTATAATTCACCC.

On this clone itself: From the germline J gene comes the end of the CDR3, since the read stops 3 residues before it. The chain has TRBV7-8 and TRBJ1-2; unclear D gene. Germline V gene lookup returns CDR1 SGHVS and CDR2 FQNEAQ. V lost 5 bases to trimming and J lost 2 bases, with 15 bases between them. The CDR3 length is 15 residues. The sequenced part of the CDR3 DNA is TGTGCCAGCAGCCTAGACCGTTTCACAAACTATGGC. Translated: CASSLDRFTNYG. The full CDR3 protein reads CASSLDRFTNYGYTF. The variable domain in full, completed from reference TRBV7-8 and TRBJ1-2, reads GAGVSQSPRYKVAKRGQDVALRCDPISGHVSLFWYQQALGQGPEFLTYFQNEAQLDKSGLPSDRFFAERPEGSVSTLKIQRTQQEDSAVYLCASSLDRFTNYGYTFGSGTRLTVV.

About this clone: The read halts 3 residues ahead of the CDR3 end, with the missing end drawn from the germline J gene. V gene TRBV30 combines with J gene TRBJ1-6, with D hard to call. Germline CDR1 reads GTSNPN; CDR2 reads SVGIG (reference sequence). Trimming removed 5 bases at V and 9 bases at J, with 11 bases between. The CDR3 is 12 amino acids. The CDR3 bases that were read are TGTGCCTGGGCCCTACAGCTTTCACCC. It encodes CAWALQLSP. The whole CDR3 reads CAWALQLSPLHF.

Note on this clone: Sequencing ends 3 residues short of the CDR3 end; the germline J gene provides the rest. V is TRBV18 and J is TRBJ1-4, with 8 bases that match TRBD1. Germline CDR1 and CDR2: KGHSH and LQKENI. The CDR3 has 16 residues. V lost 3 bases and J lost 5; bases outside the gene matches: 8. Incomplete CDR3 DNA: TGTGCCAGCTCACCGCGGACAGGGCAGGGAAATGAAAAA. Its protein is CASSPRTGQGNEK. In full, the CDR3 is CASSPRTGQGNEKLFF.

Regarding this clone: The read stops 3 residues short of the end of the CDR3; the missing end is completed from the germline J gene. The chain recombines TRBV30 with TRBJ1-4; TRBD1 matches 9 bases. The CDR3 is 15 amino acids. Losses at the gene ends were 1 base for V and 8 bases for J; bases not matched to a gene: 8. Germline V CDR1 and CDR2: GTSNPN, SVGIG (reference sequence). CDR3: CAWSATGGAGEKLFF. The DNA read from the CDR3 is TGTGCCTGGAGTGCAACAGGGGGCGCGGGGGAAAAA.

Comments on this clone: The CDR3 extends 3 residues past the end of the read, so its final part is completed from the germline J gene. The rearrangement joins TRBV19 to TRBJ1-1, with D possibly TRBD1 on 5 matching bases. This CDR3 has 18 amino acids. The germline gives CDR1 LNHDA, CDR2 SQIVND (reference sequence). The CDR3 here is CATLALIPGLAGYNEAFF. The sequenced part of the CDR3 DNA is TGTGCCACTCTCGCCCTCATTCCGGGACTAGCGGGATACAATGAG. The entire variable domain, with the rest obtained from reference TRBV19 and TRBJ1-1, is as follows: DGGITQSPKYLFRKEGQNVTLSCEQNLNHDAMYWYRQDPGQGLRLIYYSQIVNDFQKGDIAEGYSVSREKKESFPLTVTSAQKNPTAFYLCATLALIPGLAGYNEAFFGQGTRLTVV.

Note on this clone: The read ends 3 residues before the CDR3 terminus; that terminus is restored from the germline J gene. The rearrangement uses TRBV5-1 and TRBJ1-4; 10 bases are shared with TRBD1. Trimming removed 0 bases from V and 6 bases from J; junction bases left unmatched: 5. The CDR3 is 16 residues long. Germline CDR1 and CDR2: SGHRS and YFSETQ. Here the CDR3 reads CASSLAGDRGDEKLFF. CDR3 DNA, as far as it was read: TGCGCCAGCAGCTTGGCCGGGGACAGGGGCGATGAAAAA.

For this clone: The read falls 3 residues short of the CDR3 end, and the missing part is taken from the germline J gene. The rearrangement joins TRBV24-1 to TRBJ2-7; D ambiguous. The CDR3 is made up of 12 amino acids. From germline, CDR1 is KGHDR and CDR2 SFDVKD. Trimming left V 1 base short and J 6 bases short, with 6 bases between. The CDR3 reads CATSDLAGEQYF. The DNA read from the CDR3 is TGTGCCACCAGTGATTTAGCAGGCGAG.

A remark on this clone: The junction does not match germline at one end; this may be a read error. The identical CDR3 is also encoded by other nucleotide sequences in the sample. CDR3 sequence reads: CASSVHGQGGGNTIYF. The sequenced part of the CDR3 DNA is TGTGCCAGCAGCGTACACGGACAGGGTGGTGGAAACACT. The chain recombines TRBV9 with TRBJ1-3; the match to TRBD1 covers 8 bases. The CDR3 goes on 3 residues after the read ends, and that part is filled in from the germline J gene. Germline V gives CDR1 SGDLS, CDR2 YYNGEE. This CDR3 has 16 amino acids.

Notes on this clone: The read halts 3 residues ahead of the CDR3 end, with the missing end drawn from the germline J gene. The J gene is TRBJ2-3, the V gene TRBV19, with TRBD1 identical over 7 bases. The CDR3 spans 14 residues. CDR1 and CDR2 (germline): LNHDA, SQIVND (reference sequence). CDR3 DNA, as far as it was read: TGTGCCAGTAGTTCCCGGGACAGCCATCAGCCG. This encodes CASSSRDSHQP. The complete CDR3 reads CASSSRDSHQPQYF.

The chain's CDR3 is CASTNPGFGELFF. CDR3 DNA, as far as it was read: TGTGCCAGCACCAACCCCGGGTTCGGGGAG. The V call is TRBV7-2, the J call TRBJ2-2; no firm D call. The read comes to an end 3 residues before the CDR3 does, leaving the germline J gene to fill in the end. Germline-derived CDR1 and CDR2 are SGHTA and FQGNSA. The CDR3 has 13 amino acids. With 7 bases removed from V and 7 bases from J, the gap between germline ends came to 13 bases.

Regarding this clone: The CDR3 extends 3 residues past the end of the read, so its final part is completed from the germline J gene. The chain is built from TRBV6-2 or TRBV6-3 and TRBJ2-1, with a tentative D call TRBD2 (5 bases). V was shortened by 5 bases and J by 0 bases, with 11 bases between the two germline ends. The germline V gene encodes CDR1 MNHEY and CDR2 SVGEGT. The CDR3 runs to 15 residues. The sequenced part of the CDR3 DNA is TGTGCCAGCAGTAGCGGAACTAGCTCCTACAATGAG. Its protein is CASSSGTSSYNE. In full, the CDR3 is CASSSGTSSYNEQFF.

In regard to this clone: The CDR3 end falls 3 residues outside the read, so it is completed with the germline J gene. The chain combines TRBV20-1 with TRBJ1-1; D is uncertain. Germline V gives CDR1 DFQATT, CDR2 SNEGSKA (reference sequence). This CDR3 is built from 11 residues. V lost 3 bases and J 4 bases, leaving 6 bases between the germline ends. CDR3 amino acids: CSASQSTEAFF. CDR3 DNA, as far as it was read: TGCAGTGCTAGTCAGAGCACTGAA.

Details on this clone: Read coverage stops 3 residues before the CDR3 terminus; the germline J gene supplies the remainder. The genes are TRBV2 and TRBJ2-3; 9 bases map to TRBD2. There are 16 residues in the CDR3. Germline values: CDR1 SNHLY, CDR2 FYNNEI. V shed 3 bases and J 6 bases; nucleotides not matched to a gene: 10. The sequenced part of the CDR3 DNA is TGTGCCAGCAGTGATTCCCGCGGGGGGGCGTCCGATACG. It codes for CASSDSRGGASDT. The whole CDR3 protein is CASSDSRGGASDTQYF.